This T cell receptor (beta chain) was identified in a study of early T cells in non-severe SARS-CoV-2 infection (dated by TCRdb to the early 2020s). General notes on the study: TCR sequencing used bulk RNA from unsorted whole blood, so alpha and beta chains could not be paired.

A case-control design nested within a healthcare worker cohort in London, UK, was used, with weekly nasopharyngeal swab PCR tests and blood sampling performed. Healthcare workers were recruited during the week of the UK lockdown, between 23 and 31 March 2020, and followed weekly for up to about 15 weeks. The research as a whole found: VDJdb matching was skewed toward anti-spike CD8 responses and likely underestimated virus-specific expansions by missing private and CD4 specificities.

This clonotype was detected many times. The clone's antigen remains unknown. Within one base of it there is no much larger clone, and no base qualities were kept. The protocol used for the library was 5' RACE. Sequencing took place on a NextSeq 500. The TCR library protocol attached unique molecular identifiers to individual cDNA molecules to correct for sequencing error and PCR bias. Both TCR alpha and beta chains were sequenced, and tight co-correlation was observed between alpha and beta sequence abundances in each sample. The source study handled its data this way. V gene, J gene and CDR3 annotation of TCR sequences was performed with Decombinator V4. Expanded TCRs were defined as changing significantly between any two time points under a Poisson model with p below 0.0001. TCR abundances were normalised to the total number of TCRs sequenced per sample and were expressed as counts per million. MAIT TCRs were defined by TRAV1-2 paired with TRAJ12, TRAJ20 or TRAJ33, and iNKT TCRs by TRAV10 paired with TRAJ18. VDJdb, accessed 1 November 2021, was searched for CMV, EBV and SARS-CoV-2 annotated TCRs, excluding TCRs annotated for multiple antigens. TCRdb handled the public reads itself, with Q25 trimming in fastp and clone calling in MiXCR, and kept productive beta chains. Under each unique CDR3 protein, matching rows form one entry showing the most common genes and DNA. TCRdb, not the authors, supplied the V and J calls. This sample lists about 97,000 distinct CDR3 sequences; approximately 11% were detected once. The ten largest clonotypes hold roughly 5% of the sample.

The germline V and J ends show losses of 4 bases and 8 bases respectively, and no gene match explains 15 bases of the junction. Measured from the cysteine to the phenylalanine, the CDR3 is 16 residues long. Of the read, only the CDR3 DNA is kept; its 48 bases are in frame from base 1. CDR1 and CDR2 are drawn from the germline V gene: SGDLS, YYNGEE. This clonotype originated in an adult who was a healthcare worker with PCR-confirmed SARS-CoV-2 infection or an uninfected control (not recorded which). The sequencing used whole blood, collected at baseline. The chain employs TRBV9 and TRBJ2-4; TRBD2 aligns with 7 central bases. The sequenced DNA: TGTGCCAGCAGCCCCGATCATTGGGGGGGTAGCGACATTCAGTACTTC. It codes for CASSPDHWGGSDIQYF.